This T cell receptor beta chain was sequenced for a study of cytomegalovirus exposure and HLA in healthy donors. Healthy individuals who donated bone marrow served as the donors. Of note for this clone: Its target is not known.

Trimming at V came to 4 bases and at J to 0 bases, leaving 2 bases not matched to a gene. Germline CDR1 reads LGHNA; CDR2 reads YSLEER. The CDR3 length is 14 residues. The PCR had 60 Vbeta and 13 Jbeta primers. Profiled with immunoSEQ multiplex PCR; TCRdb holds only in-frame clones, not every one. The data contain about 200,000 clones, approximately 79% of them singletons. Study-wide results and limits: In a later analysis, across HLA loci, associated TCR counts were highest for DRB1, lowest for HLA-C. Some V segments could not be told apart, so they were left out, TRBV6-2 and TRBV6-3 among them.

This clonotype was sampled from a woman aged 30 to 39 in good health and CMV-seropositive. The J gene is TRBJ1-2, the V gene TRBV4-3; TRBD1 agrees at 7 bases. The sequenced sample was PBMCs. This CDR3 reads CASSPDRANYGYTF. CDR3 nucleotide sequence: TGCGCCAGCAGCCCTGACAGGGCTAACTATGGCTACACCTTC.